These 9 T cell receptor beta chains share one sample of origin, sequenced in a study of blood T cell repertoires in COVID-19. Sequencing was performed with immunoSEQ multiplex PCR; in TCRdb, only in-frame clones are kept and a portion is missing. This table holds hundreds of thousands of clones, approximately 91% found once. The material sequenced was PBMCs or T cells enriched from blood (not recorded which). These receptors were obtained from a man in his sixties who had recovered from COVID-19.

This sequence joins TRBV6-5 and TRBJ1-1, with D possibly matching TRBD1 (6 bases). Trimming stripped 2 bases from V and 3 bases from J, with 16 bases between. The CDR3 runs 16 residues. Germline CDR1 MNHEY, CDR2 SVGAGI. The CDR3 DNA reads TGTGCCAGCAGTTACCCGCGGGGGGCAGGCGACACTGAAGCTTTCTTT. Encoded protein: CASSYPRGAGDTEAFF.

CDR3 DNA: TGTGCCATCAGCCGACAGGGTACGGGCTCCTACGAGCAGTACTTC. Translating it yields CAISRQGTGSYEQYF. This chain joins TRBV10-3 and TRBJ2-7; 7 bases line up with TRBD1. The CDR3 has 15 residues. Germline V gene data show CDR1 as ENHRY and CDR2 as SYGVKD. After removal of 6 bases from V and 0 bases from J, the junction contained 8 bases not matched to a gene.

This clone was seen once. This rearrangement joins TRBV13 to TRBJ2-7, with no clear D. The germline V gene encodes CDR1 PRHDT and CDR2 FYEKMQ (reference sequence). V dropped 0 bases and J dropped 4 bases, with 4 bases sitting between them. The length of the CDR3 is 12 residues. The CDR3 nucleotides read TGTGCCAGCAGCTTAGGGTCTTACGAGCAGTACTTC. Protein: CASSLGSYEQYF.

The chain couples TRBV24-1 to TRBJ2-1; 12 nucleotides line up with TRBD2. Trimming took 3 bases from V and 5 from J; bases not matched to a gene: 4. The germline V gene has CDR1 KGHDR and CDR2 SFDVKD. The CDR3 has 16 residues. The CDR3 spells CATSDRTSGNNNEQFF. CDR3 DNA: TGTGCCACCAGTGATAGGACTAGCGGGAACAACAATGAGCAGTTCTTC.

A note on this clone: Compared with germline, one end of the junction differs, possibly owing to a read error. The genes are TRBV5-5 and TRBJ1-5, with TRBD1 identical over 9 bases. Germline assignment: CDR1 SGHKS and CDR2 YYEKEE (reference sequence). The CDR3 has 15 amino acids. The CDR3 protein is CASSGGQGSSQPQHF. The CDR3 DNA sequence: TGTGCCAGCAGCGGGGGACAGGGAAGCAGTCAGCCCCAGCATTTT.

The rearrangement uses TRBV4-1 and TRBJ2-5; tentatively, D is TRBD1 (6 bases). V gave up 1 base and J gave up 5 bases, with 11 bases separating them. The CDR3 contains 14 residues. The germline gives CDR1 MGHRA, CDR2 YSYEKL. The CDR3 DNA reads TGCGCCAGCAGCCAAGCAGACAGGAAGGAGACCCAGTACTTC. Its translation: CASSQADRKETQYF.

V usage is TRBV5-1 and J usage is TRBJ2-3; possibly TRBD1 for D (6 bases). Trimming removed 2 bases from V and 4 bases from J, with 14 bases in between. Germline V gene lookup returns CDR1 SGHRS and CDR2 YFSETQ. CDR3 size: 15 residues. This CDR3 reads CASSLVGEGADTQYF. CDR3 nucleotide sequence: TGCGCCAGCAGCTTAGTGGGAGAGGGGGCAGATACGCAGTATTTT.

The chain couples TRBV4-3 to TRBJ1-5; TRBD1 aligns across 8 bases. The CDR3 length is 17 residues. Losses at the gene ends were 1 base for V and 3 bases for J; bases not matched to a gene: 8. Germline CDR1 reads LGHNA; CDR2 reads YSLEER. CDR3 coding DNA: TGCGCCAGCAGCCAAGTGTGGGACAGGATACCCAATCAGCCCCAGCATTTT. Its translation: CASSQVWDRIPNQPQHF.

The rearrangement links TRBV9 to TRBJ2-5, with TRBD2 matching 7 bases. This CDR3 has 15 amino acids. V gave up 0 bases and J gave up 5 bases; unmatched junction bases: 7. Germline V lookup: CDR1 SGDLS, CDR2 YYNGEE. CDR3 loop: CASSVATSRIETQYF. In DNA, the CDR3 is TGTGCCAGCAGCGTAGCGACTAGCAGAATTGAGACCCAGTACTTC.